The clone carrying this T cell receptor (beta chain) has at least ten counts. The time point is: persistent/refractory GD, antithyroid drugs over 5 years with positive TRAb. The authors made the TCR library using RNA they extracted from PBMCs. Graves' disease was diagnosed by American Thyroid Association guidelines. Assembly of TCR beta libraries relied on iRepertoire HTBI primers together with Arm-PCR of CDR3 regions. MiXCR, applied by TCRdb to the multiplex PCR reads, yields one record per CDR3 protein. The top ten clones hold approximately 27% of a sample with approximately 400,000 distinct CDR3 sequences, approximately 25% of them seen once. The sample belongs to a study of regulatory T cells in long-lasting Graves disease. V gave up 5 bases and J gave up 4 bases; unmatched junction bases: 12. This CDR3 comprises 16 residues. Per the germline V gene, CDR1 is SNHLY and CDR2 is FYNNEI.

The sequence came from a woman aged 40 to 50 with Graves disease. The source was peripheral blood mononuclear cells (PBMCs), collected when the disease was refractory, from a patient treated with antithyroid drugs. The V and J genes are TRBV2 and TRBJ2-5; TRBD2 matches at 8 bases. This CDR3 reads CASSLNSGTPGETQYF. The CDR3 coding sequence is TGTGCCAGCAGTCTCAATAGCGGGACCCCGGGAGAGACCCAGTACTTC.